The 27 T cell receptor beta chains reported below all come from one sample, sequenced in a study of T cell clusters in autoimmune cytopenias (dated by TCRdb to between 2018 and 2020). TRB amplification used 200 to 250 ng of peripheral blood genomic DNA, some 40,000 genome equivalents, per sample. Sequencing took place on an Illumina MiSeq. TRB rearrangements were amplified by multiplex PCR using a touch-down protocol with TRB-A and TRB-B primer pools mixed in one tube. Following TCRdb reprocessing, every CDR3 protein sequence forms one entry, and DNA is not provided. This sample's table lists thousands of distinct CDR3 sequences. The ten biggest clones cover roughly 25% of the sample. The source material was peripheral blood. The receptors derive from a human donor with an autoimmune cytopenia or autoimmune hepatitis (not recorded which).

The CDR3 loop reads CASSFLPTDSWGWDIQYF. This chain joins TRBV6-2 or TRBV6-3 and TRBJ2-4; TCRdb outputs TRBD1, but without DNA this stays unchecked. Germline lookup yields CDR1 MNHEY and CDR2 SVGEGT. The CDR3 consists of 18 residues.

This clonotype is called medium-sized (0.01 to 0.1%) based on its frequency. The rearrangement joins TRBV19 to TRBJ1-6; no DNA is available, so the TRBD1 call from TCRdb remains unchecked. The CDR3 contains 17 residues. CDR1 and CDR2 (germline): LNHDA, SQIVND (reference sequence). CDR3 residues: CASSIDPPGRHNSPLHF. Drawing the rest from reference TRBV19 and TRBJ1-6, the complete variable domain is DGGITQSPKYLFRKEGQNVTLSCEQNLNHDAMYWYRQDPGQGLRLIYYSQIVNDFQKGDIAEGYSVSREKKESFPLTVTSAQKNPTAFYLCASSIDPPGRHNSPLHFGNGTRLTVT.

The chain carries TRBV5-6 and TRBJ2-3. The CDR3 is 13 residues long. Germline loops: CDR1 SGHDT, CDR2 YYEEEE. Here the CDR3 reads CASSRRGTDTQYF. Full variable domain (remainder filled in from reference TRBV5-6 and TRBJ2-3): DAGVTQSPTHLIKTRGQQVTLRCSPKSGHDTVSWYQQALGQGPQFIFQYYEEEERQRGNFPDRFSGHQFPNYSSELNVNALLLGDSALYLCASSRRGTDTQYFGPGTRLTVL.

The CDR3 loop is CASSRQGGEQFF. The chain recombines TRBV19 with TRBJ2-1; the D call of TRBD1 rests on TCRdb alone, since no DNA is present to check it. CDR1 is LNHDA, CDR2 SQIVND, per germline (reference sequence). The CDR3 sequence is 12 residues long. Using reference TRBV19 and TRBJ2-1 for the parts outside the CDR3, the full variable domain is DGGITQSPKYLFRKEGQNVTLSCEQNLNHDAMYWYRQDPGQGLRLIYYSQIVNDFQKGDIAEGYSVSREKKESFPLTVTSAQKNPTAFYLCASSRQGGEQFFGPGTRLTVL.

The chain carries TRBV29-1 and TRBJ2-2; the D call of TRBD2 rests on TCRdb alone, since no DNA is present to check it. This CDR3 comprises 13 residues. Germline-derived CDR1 and CDR2 are SQVTM and ANQGSEA. Here the CDR3 reads CSVGLAGFGELFF.

This sequence joins TRBV13 and TRBJ1-6; TCRdb's D call of TRBD1 is untestable without DNA. CDR3 size: 14 residues. From germline, CDR1 is PRHDT and CDR2 FYEKMQ (reference sequence). The CDR3 protein is CASMAGQYNSPLHF.

V usage is TRBV20-1 and J usage is TRBJ1-6; without DNA, the TCRdb call of TRBD1 cannot be checked. The CDR3 covers 16 residues. CDR1 and CDR2 (germline): DFQATT, SNEGSKA (reference sequence). The CDR3 reads CSARNRQGRDNSPLHF.

CDR3 residues: CSAKKGNTGELFF. This chain uses TRBV20-1 with TRBJ2-2. The CDR3 contains 13 residues. The germline V gene has CDR1 DFQATT and CDR2 SNEGSKA (reference sequence).

Measured by frequency, this clonotype is medium-sized (0.01 to 0.1%). The chain links TRBV11-2 to TRBJ1-3. The CDR3 runs to 14 residues. Germline loops: CDR1 SGHAT, CDR2 FQNNGV. CDR3 amino acids: CASSQISSGKTIYF.

CDR3 sequence: CASSGWLSSGRSYEQYF. The V and J genes are TRBV6-5 and TRBJ2-7; TCRdb picks TRBD2, but there is no DNA to check that call. CDR3 length: 17 residues. The germline CDR1 and CDR2 sequences are MNHEY and SVGAGI.

The chain uses TRBV18 and TRBJ1-2. Germline lookup yields CDR1 KGHSH and CDR2 LQKENI. The length of the CDR3 is 13 residues. The CDR3 is CASSPPGRYGYTF.

Judged by frequency, this clonotype is medium-sized. The chain joins TRBV12-3 or TRBV12-4 to TRBJ2-5; the TRBD1 assignment by TCRdb is unverifiable without DNA. CDR3 size: 13 residues. The CDR3 loop is CASSSGQDKTQYF.

This clonotype registers medium-sized (0.01 to 0.1%) by frequency. CDR3 in amino acids: CASSPRTENEKLFF. The chain combines TRBV19 with TRBJ1-4; the TCRdb D gene call, TRBD1, has no DNA to confirm it. CDR1 LNHDA and CDR2 SQIVND come from the germline V gene (reference sequence). CDR3 length: 14 amino acids.

The chain is built from TRBV5-1 and TRBJ2-5; TCRdb calls TRBD1, which cannot be checked without DNA. Germline V lookup: CDR1 SGHRS, CDR2 YFSETQ. The CDR3 has 12 residues. This CDR3 is CASSLQGETQYF.

This clonotype ranks as medium-sized in terms of frequency. V is TRBV30 and J is TRBJ2-3. Germline loops: CDR1 GTSNPN, CDR2 SVGIG (reference sequence). The CDR3 loop spans 13 amino acids. CDR3 in amino acids: CAWTKASTDTQYF.

V is TRBV2 and J is TRBJ2-6. The CDR3 has 12 residues. Germline assignment: CDR1 SNHLY and CDR2 FYNNEI. The CDR3 here is CASSGGANVLTF.

V and J are TRBV14 and TRBJ2-3. The CDR3 loop spans 14 amino acids. CDR1 is SGHDN, CDR2 FVKESK, per germline. The CDR3 region is CASSQGLAADTQYF.

V is TRBV27 and J is TRBJ2-3; the TCRdb D gene call, TRBD2, has no DNA to confirm it. The CDR3 runs 16 residues. Per the germline V gene, CDR1 is MNHEY and CDR2 is SMNVEV (reference sequence). This chain's CDR3 is CASSFSLAIGTDTQYF.

This clonotype counts as medium-sized by frequency. CDR3 residues: CSARTSGSKETQYF. V usage is TRBV20-1 and J usage is TRBJ2-5; TCRdb returns TRBD2, unconfirmable since there is no DNA. The germline V gene encodes CDR1 DFQATT and CDR2 SNEGSKA (reference sequence). The CDR3 runs 14 residues.

By frequency, this clonotype registers medium-sized (0.01 to 0.1%). V gene TRBV5-6 combines with J gene TRBJ1-6; TCRdb's D gene call, TRBD1, goes unchecked for lack of DNA. CDR1 is SGHDT and CDR2 is YYEEEE in the germline V gene. CDR3 length: 17 amino acids. CDR3: CASSIFRQGQYNSPLHF. The full variable domain, its missing parts supplied by reference TRBV5-6 and TRBJ1-6, is DAGVTQSPTHLIKTRGQQVTLRCSPKSGHDTVSWYQQALGQGPQFIFQYYEEEERQRGNFPDRFSGHQFPNYSSELNVNALLLGDSALYLCASSIFRQGQYNSPLHFGNGTRLTVT.

This clonotype is deemed medium-sized (0.01 to 0.1%) by its frequency. This sequence joins TRBV30 and TRBJ1-6. Germline V gene lookup returns CDR1 GTSNPN and CDR2 SVGIG (reference sequence). The CDR3 runs 14 residues. This chain's CDR3 is CAWSERPFNSPLHF.

The chain uses TRBV6-1 and TRBJ2-2; the TCRdb call, TRBD1, lacks DNA for checking. CDR1 and CDR2 from the germline V gene are MNHNS and SASEGT. This CDR3 has 17 amino acids. The CDR3 loop is CASRSQGAGPNTGELFF.

This clonotype shows up as medium-sized by frequency. The rearrangement uses TRBV6-5 and TRBJ1-1. CDR3 length equals 14 residues. Germline values: CDR1 MNHEY, CDR2 SVGAGI. The CDR3 sequence: CASSEATYHTEAFF.

Its frequency marks this clonotype as medium-sized. V is TRBV15 and J is TRBJ2-2; TCRdb reports TRBD1, a call that lacks DNA to check it against. From germline, CDR1 is LNHNV and CDR2 YYDKDF (reference sequence). This CDR3 region has 14 residues. This CDR3 is CATRQGAVTGELFF.

This clonotype is identified as medium-sized from frequency. The chain has TRBV19 and TRBJ1-2; TCRdb picks TRBD1, but there is no DNA to check that call. The germline CDR1 and CDR2 sequences are LNHDA and SQIVND (reference sequence). This CDR3 contains 14 residues. The CDR3 reads CASSSGTGIGGYTF. Using reference TRBV19 and TRBJ1-2 for the parts outside the CDR3, the full variable domain is DGGITQSPKYLFRKEGQNVTLSCEQNLNHDAMYWYRQDPGQGLRLIYYSQIVNDFQKGDIAEGYSVSREKKESFPLTVTSAQKNPTAFYLCASSSGTGIGGYTFGSGTRLTVV.

The CDR3 spells CASSLLTGLNEKLFF. The chain joins TRBV5-1 to TRBJ1-4; TCRdb's assignment of TRBD1 cannot be checked, as there is no DNA. Germline V CDR1 and CDR2: SGHRS, YFSETQ. The CDR3 has 15 amino acids.

In terms of frequency, this clonotype is large (0.1 to 1%). The gene calls are TRBV20-1 and TRBJ2-1; TCRdb picks TRBD1, but there is no DNA to check that call. Germline assignment: CDR1 DFQATT and CDR2 SNEGSKA (reference sequence). This CDR3 region has 14 residues. This CDR3 is CSARTGADNNEQFF.